The 28 T cell receptor beta chains given below trace back to one sample, sequenced in a study of CD8 T cells in Susac syndrome. Reverse transcription of about 0.45 to 1 ug RNA was carried out with random hexamers. TCRdb passed the immunoSEQ multiplex PCR reads through MiXCR, listing each CDR3 protein once. This sample yields roughly 220,000 distinct CDR3 sequences, of which about 94% are seen a single time; about 0.14% belongs to the top ten. Sequenced material: CD4+ T cells from PBMCs. These receptors originate from a human donor with Susac syndrome.

V is TRBV7-3 and J is TRBJ2-3; D is possibly TRBD1 (6 bases). The germline CDR1 and CDR2 sequences are SGHTA and FQGTGA. Trimming pared 2 bases from V and 0 bases from J, leaving 12 bases between. The CDR3 extends over 16 amino acids. The CDR3 loop reads CASSLVGGYSTDTQYF. CDR3 bases: TGTGCCAGCAGCTTAGTAGGGGGTTACAGCACAGATACGCAGTATTTT.

The rearrangement links TRBV30 to TRBJ1-1; no definite D call. The CDR3 sequence is 14 residues long. Germline V gene sequence: CDR1 GTSNPN, CDR2 SVGIG (reference sequence). The V end was cut by 4 bases, the J end by 0 bases, with 12 bases between. The chain's CDR3 is CAWNQEILNTEAFF. The CDR3 DNA reads TGTGCCTGGAACCAGGAAATTTTGAACACTGAAGCTTTCTTT. The entire variable domain, with the rest obtained from reference TRBV30 and TRBJ1-1, is as follows: SQTIHQWPATLVQPVGSPLSLECTVEGTSNPNLYWYRQAAGRGLQLLFYSVGIGQISSEVPQNLSASRPQDRQFILSSKKLLLSDSGFYLCAWNQEILNTEAFFGQGTRLTVV.

The chain couples TRBV28 to TRBJ2-7; D ambiguous. The CDR3 runs to 15 residues. The V end was cut by 8 bases, the J end by 5 bases, with 22 bases between. CDR1 is MDHEN and CDR2 is SYDVKM in the germline V gene. As DNA, the CDR3 is TGTGCCAGCCCTCCGCGGTCCTTTCTGCCCCACGAGCAGTACTTC. Its protein is CASPPRSFLPHEQYF.

This clonotype was seen only once. The V gene is TRBV20-1, the J gene TRBJ2-3; D tentatively reads TRBD1 or TRBD2 (7 bases each). Per the germline V gene, CDR1 is DFQATT and CDR2 is SNEGSKA (reference sequence). CDR3 length equals 12 residues. Between the trimmed V and J ends, which lost 6 bases and 5 bases, there was a span of 12 bases. The CDR3 sequence is CSARGGRDTQYF. CDR3 coding DNA: TGCAGTGCCAGGGGGGGTAGAGATACGCAGTATTTT.

This chain uses TRBV4-2 with TRBJ1-2, with unresolved D. The CDR3 is made up of 12 amino acids. The germline V and J ends were trimmed by 0 bases and 4 bases, with 3 bases remaining between them. In germline, CDR1 is LGHNA, CDR2 YNFKEQ. The CDR3 protein is CASSQDSYGYTF. The CDR3 coding sequence is TGTGCCAGCAGCCAAGACAGCTATGGCTACACCTTC.

V gene TRBV15 combines with J gene TRBJ2-7, with D unresolved. Germline loops: CDR1 LNHNV, CDR2 YYDKDF (reference sequence). V lost 0 bases and J lost 4, with 10 bases in between. The CDR3 is made up of 14 amino acids. The CDR3 DNA follows: TGTGCCACCAGCAGAGATCAAGGAAAGTACGAGCAGTACTTC. It codes for CATSRDQGKYEQYF.

The chain is built from TRBV10-2 and TRBJ1-4; a possible D gene is TRBD1 (5 bases). V dropped 8 bases and J dropped 5 bases, with 9 bases sitting between them. The CDR3 totals 12 residues. The germline CDR1 and CDR2 sequences are WSHSY and SAAADI. CDR3 sequence: CASSGLNEKLFF. Written as DNA, the CDR3 is TGCGCCAGCTCGGGACTGAATGAAAAACTGTTTTTT.

The chain employs TRBV20-1 and TRBJ2-3; D might be TRBD2 (5 bases). CDR3 size: 14 residues. Germline-derived CDR1 and CDR2 are DFQATT and SNEGSKA (reference sequence). Deletions cut 2 bases from V and 2 bases from J, with 11 bases between. The chain's CDR3 is CSARSGMITDTQYF. DNA of the CDR3: TGCAGTGCTAGATCGGGAATGATCACAGATACGCAGTATTTT.

V usage is TRBV15 and J usage is TRBJ2-1; tentatively, D is TRBD2 (6 bases). V was pared by 5 bases and J by 0 bases, with 17 bases between. Germline V gene lookup returns CDR1 LNHNV and CDR2 YYDKDF (reference sequence). The CDR3 is 17 amino acids. This CDR3 reads CATSDWGGASSYNEQFF. CDR3 in DNA: TGTGCCACCAGCGATTGGGGAGGCGCGAGCTCCTACAATGAGCAGTTCTTC.

This clonotype appeared a few times. The chain joins TRBV19 to TRBJ2-3; D perhaps matches TRBD2 (6 bases). Germline V gene sequence: CDR1 LNHDA, CDR2 SQIVND (reference sequence). This CDR3 contains 13 residues. Trimming cost V 5 bases and J 6 bases, with 12 bases left between them. CDR3 nucleotide sequence: TGTGCCAGTAGTGTGGGGGGTAGGGATACGCAGTATTTT. Residues: CASSVGGRDTQYF.

This chain connects TRBV3-1 to TRBJ2-7, with 10 bases fitting TRBD1. Germline CDR1 reads LGHDT; CDR2 reads YNNKEL (reference sequence). V gave up 6 bases and J gave up 6 bases; unmatched junction bases: 8. The CDR3 has 14 amino acids. CDR3 DNA: TGTGCCAGCAGTAGACAGGGGGCACTAAGCGAGCAGTACTTC. Encoded protein: CASSRQGALSEQYF.

This chain uses TRBV6-1 with TRBJ1-6; no clear D gene. The CDR3 has 14 residues. Germline CDR1 MNHNS, CDR2 SASEGT. Trimming left V 8 bases short and J 6 bases short, with 14 bases between. CDR3 sequence (DNA): TGTGCCAGCTGGAGGCAGACCCTTAATTCACCCCTCCACTTT. Translated: CASWRQTLNSPLHF.

V is TRBV4-2 and J is TRBJ1-1; 8 positions agree with TRBD1. CDR3 length: 15 amino acids. With 1 base clipped from V and 6 bases from J, the junction kept 7 bases outside the gene matches. Per germline, CDR1 LGHNA and CDR2 YNFKEQ. CDR3 sequence reads: CASSQAGQGLAEAFF. In DNA, the CDR3 is TGTGCCAGCAGCCAAGCCGGACAGGGACTTGCTGAAGCTTTCTTT.

This clonotype was picked up one time. The rearrangement uses TRBV30 and TRBJ2-5; the D gene could be TRBD1 or TRBD2 (5 bases each). V was pared by 8 bases and J by 5 bases, with 18 bases between. Germline assignment: CDR1 GTSNPN and CDR2 SVGIG (reference sequence). CDR3 length: 13 amino acids. CDR3 residues: CAGNPGSGETQYF. In nucleotides, the CDR3 is TGTGCCGGGAACCCGGGATCAGGGGAGACCCAGTACTTC.

The chain couples TRBV9 to TRBJ2-2, with D unclear. Germline loops: CDR1 SGDLS, CDR2 YYNGEE. Trimming left V 0 bases short and J 4 bases short, with 4 bases between. This CDR3 has 13 residues. CDR3 loop: CASSVVTTGELFF. Written as DNA, the CDR3 is TGTGCCAGCAGCGTAGTGACCACCGGGGAGCTGTTTTTT.

The count of this clonotype is one. The rearrangement joins TRBV27 to TRBJ2-7; tentative D call: TRBD2 (6 bases). This CDR3 region has 15 residues. The germline V gene encodes CDR1 MNHEY and CDR2 SMNVEV (reference sequence). V dropped 6 bases and J dropped 3 bases, with 18 bases sitting between them. This CDR3 is CASSPGLPRDYEQYF. In nucleotides, the CDR3 is TGTGCCAGCAGCCCGGGACTGCCCCGGGACTACGAGCAGTACTTC.

The CDR3 bases are TGTGCCAGCAGTACGAGGGACAGGGGCTCCTACGAGCAGTACTTC. Residues: CASSTRDRGSYEQYF. The chain combines TRBV6-2 or TRBV6-3 with TRBJ2-7; 10 nucleotides agree with TRBD1. CDR3 length: 15 residues. V shed 5 bases, J shed 0 bases, and the junction held 4 bases outside the gene matches. Germline V gene lookup returns CDR1 MNHEY and CDR2 SVGEGT.

The chain employs TRBV6-2 or TRBV6-3 and TRBJ1-1, with unresolved D. The CDR3 loop spans 13 amino acids. Germline CDR1 is MNHEY and CDR2 is SVGEGT. V was pared by 5 bases and J by 1 base, with 8 bases between. The CDR3 loop reads CASSTDGNTEAFF. The CDR3 bases are TGTGCCAGCAGTACGGACGGGAACACTGAAGCTTTCTTT.

V and J are TRBV9 and TRBJ1-3; 7 bases align to TRBD1. Germline CDR1 is SGDLS and CDR2 is YYNGEE. The CDR3 spans 14 residues. V lost 2 bases, J lost 4 bases, and 3 bases stayed unmatched. The DNA of the CDR3 is TGTGCCAGCAGCGTCGGACAGGTCGGAAACACCATATATTTT. Translated: CASSVGQVGNTIYF.

This chain connects TRBV12-3 or TRBV12-4 to TRBJ2-7; tentatively, D is TRBD2 (6 bases). CDR3 length: 17 amino acids. V was cut by 5 bases and J by 0 bases, with 20 bases left in between. The DNA for the CDR3 is TGTGCCAGCAGTCCCGACCTGGGACTGGGCAGCTCCTACGAGCAGTACTTC. Translating gives CASSPDLGLGSSYEQYF.

The rearrangement uses TRBV5-4 and TRBJ1-6; D might be TRBD1 (5 bases). The length of the CDR3 is 15 residues. CDR1 SGHNT and CDR2 YYREEE come from the germline V gene (reference sequence). V dropped 0 bases and J dropped 7 bases, with 11 bases sitting between them. The CDR3 here is CASSLGGGVNSPLHF. The CDR3 DNA reads as TGTGCCAGCAGCTTGGGTGGAGGGGTCAATTCACCCCTCCACTTT.

This chain connects TRBV5-6 to TRBJ2-7; D is perhaps TRBD1 or TRBD2 (5 bases each). Trimming cost V 4 bases and J 3 bases, with 11 bases left between them. Per germline, CDR1 SGHDT and CDR2 YYEEEE. The CDR3 has 13 residues. The CDR3 region is CASSGRDRYEQYF. The DNA of the CDR3 is TGTGCCAGCAGCGGCCGGGACCGCTACGAGCAGTACTTC.

The V gene is TRBV2, the J gene TRBJ2-7, with 8 bases matching TRBD1. This CDR3 comprises 15 residues. Germline V gene lookup returns CDR1 SNHLY and CDR2 FYNNEI. V gave up 4 bases and J gave up 5 bases; unmatched junction bases: 10. CDR3 sequence: CASSALRTGSNEQYF. The CDR3 DNA is TGTGCCAGCAGTGCATTACGGACAGGGAGCAACGAGCAGTACTTC.

CDR3 sequence reads: CASTLNKGFGANTEAFF. CDR3 DNA: TGTGCCAGCACCCTCAACAAGGGGTTCGGGGCGAACACTGAAGCTTTCTTT. The gene calls are TRBV5-6 and TRBJ1-1; weak D call: TRBD1 (5 bases). Per germline, CDR1 SGHDT and CDR2 YYEEEE. This CDR3 is built from 17 residues. V was trimmed by 6 bases and J by 1 base, leaving 22 bases between them.

The genes are TRBV11-2 and TRBJ2-6, with 12 bases identical to TRBD1. CDR1 and CDR2 from the germline V gene are SGHAT and FQNNGV. This CDR3 has 20 amino acids. V shed 5 bases and J 2 bases; nucleotides not matched to a gene: 13. CDR3 residues: CASSGLTKRDRGPGANVLTF. CDR3 coding DNA: TGTGCCAGCAGCGGACTCACGAAACGGGACAGGGGGCCTGGGGCCAACGTCCTGACTTTC.

The rearrangement uses TRBV12-3 or TRBV12-4 and TRBJ2-2, with D uncertain. V lost 1 base and J 7 bases, leaving 10 bases between the germline ends. The CDR3 spans 14 residues. CDR3 bases: TGTGCCAGCAGTTTAGACACCTTCCTCGGGGAGCTGTTTTTT. Its protein product is CASSLDTFLGELFF.

This sequence joins TRBV27 and TRBJ1-1, with no clear D. Trimming pared 3 bases from V and 5 bases from J, leaving 13 bases between. This CDR3 comprises 14 residues. Germline V gene data show CDR1 as MNHEY and CDR2 as SMNVEV (reference sequence). CDR3 DNA sequence: TGTGCCAGCAGTTTCCTAGGTATAGGAACTGAAGCTTTCTTT. This codes for CASSFLGIGTEAFF.

This rearrangement joins TRBV3-1 to TRBJ1-5; D is unresolved. Germline-derived CDR1 and CDR2 are LGHDT and YNNKEL (reference sequence). The length of the CDR3 is 11 residues. V lost 8 bases, J lost 4 bases, and 6 bases lay in between. The CDR3 DNA reads TGTGCCAGCCCTCCAAATCAGCCCCAGCATTTT. Translating it yields CASPPNQPQHF.